Below are 3 T cell receptor beta chains sequenced from a single sample in a study of blood T cell repertoires in COVID-19. Assay: immunoSEQ multiplex PCR; the TCRdb copy retains only in-frame clones and omits some. The sample shows about 240,000 clones, around four fifths of them seen only once. Sequencing used peripheral blood. The receptors shown here come from a woman of 80 years or more with COVID-19, enrolled during active disease.

This clone was observed once. DNA of the CDR3: TGTGCCAGCACGAAATCACGGGGGACCGAGCAGTACTTC. Amino acid sequence: CASTKSRGTEQYF. The genes are TRBV6-5 and TRBJ2-7; tentative D call: TRBD2 (6 bases). Germline values: CDR1 MNHEY, CDR2 SVGAGI. The CDR3 covers 13 residues. V dropped 7 bases and J dropped 6 bases, with 16 bases sitting between them.

The genes are TRBV19 and TRBJ1-2; D is perhaps TRBD1 (6 bases). Germline V lookup: CDR1 LNHDA, CDR2 SQIVND (reference sequence). Between the trimmed V and J ends, which lost 5 bases and 8 bases, there was a span of 21 bases. The CDR3 has 15 amino acids. This chain's CDR3 is CASSSRGDRARGYTF. The CDR3 DNA sequence: TGTGCCAGTAGTTCCAGGGGCGATAGAGCCCGCGGCTACACCTTC.

There are a few counts of this clone. The chain has TRBV27 and TRBJ2-7; tentative D call: TRBD2 (6 bases). V was pared by 2 bases and J by 2 bases, with 7 bases between. CDR3 length: 13 residues. CDR1 MNHEY and CDR2 SMNVEV come from the germline V gene (reference sequence). CDR3: CASSLRRAYEQYF. CDR3 sequence (DNA): TGTGCCAGCAGTTTACGGAGGGCCTACGAGCAGTACTTC.